This T cell receptor (beta chain) appears in the sequencing data of a study of identical twins. Study-level findings and limits: There is a chance that invariant MAIT and iNKT cells partially muddied zero-insertion analyses. Out-of-frame alpha sequences shared by twins showed excess low generation probability.

This clonotype appeared a few times. Antigen unknown. Germline V lookup: CDR1 DFQATT, CDR2 SNEGSKA (reference sequence). The V and J ends lost 0 bases and 6 bases respectively, with 12 bases between them. The CDR3 runs to 14 residues. MiXCR, run by TCRdb on the 5' RACE reads, gives a single entry per CDR3 protein. The table lists around 530,000 distinct CDR3 sequences, 13% to 15% of them singletons. The same data also contributed to another study, on yellow fever vaccine responses in identical twins. This second study says: The authors reported partly convergent, partly personalized vaccine responses in identical twins.

The source of this sequence is a young woman in good health. What was sequenced was CD4+ T cells sorted from blood. The J gene is TRBJ1-5, the V gene TRBV20-1; no definite D call. CDR3 protein: CSARDPTVAQPQHF. CDR3 sequence (DNA): TGCAGTGCTAGAGATCCTACAGTAGCTCAGCCCCAGCATTTT.